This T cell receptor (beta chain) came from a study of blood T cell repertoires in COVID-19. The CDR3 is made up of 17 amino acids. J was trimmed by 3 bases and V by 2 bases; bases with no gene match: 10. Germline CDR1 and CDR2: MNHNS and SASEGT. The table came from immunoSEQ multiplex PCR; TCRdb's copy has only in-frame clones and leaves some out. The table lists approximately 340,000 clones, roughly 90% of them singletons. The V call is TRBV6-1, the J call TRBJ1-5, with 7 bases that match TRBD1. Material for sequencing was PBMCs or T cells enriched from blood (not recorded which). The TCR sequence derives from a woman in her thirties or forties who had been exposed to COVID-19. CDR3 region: CASSELPSGGFNQPQHF. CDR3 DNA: TGTGCCAGCAGTGAATTACCTTCAGGGGGATTCAATCAGCCCCAGCATTTT.